Shown below are 32 T cell receptor beta chains from a single sample sequenced in a study of vaccination and CD4 T cells after COVID-19. Described treatment: roughly ten-day PBMC culture with coronavirus spike peptide pools or control peptides (ViraFEST assay). No antigens are known for them. The Oncomine TCR Beta short-read assay was what sequenced the DNA obtained from cultured CD4+ T cells. TCRdb recomputed calls from the PCR reads with MiXCR, one row per CDR3 protein. The profile covers 15,000 to 20,000 distinct CDR3 sequences, with more than 40% appearing a single time and more than 4% taken by the ten largest. Sequences were derived from CD4+ T cells from blood, cultured in vitro, sampled before SARS-CoV-2 vaccination. The receptors here all came from a human donor who had recovered from COVID-19.

The chain uses TRBV12-5 and TRBJ1-5; D call uncertain. The V end was cut by 3 bases, the J end by 2 bases, with 5 bases between. Germline CDR1 and CDR2: LGHNT and FRNRAP. CDR3 length: 13 residues. For the CDR3, the DNA is TGTGCTAGTGGTTTCTCCGGCAATCAGCCCCAGCATTTT. This encodes CASGFSGNQPQHF. The complete variable domain, with remaining parts taken from reference TRBV12-5 and TRBJ1-5, reads DARVTQTPRHKVTEMGQEVTMRCQPILGHNTVFWYRQTMMQGLELLAYFRNRAPLDDSGMPKDRFSAEMPDATLATLKIQPSEPRDSAVYFCASGFSGNQPQHFGDGTRLSIL.

This sequence joins TRBV19 and TRBJ1-3; D gene unclear. The CDR3 sequence is 14 residues long. Trimming stripped 6 bases from V and 1 base from J, with 10 bases between. Germline CDR1 and CDR2: LNHDA and SQIVND (reference sequence). The CDR3 region has the DNA TGTGCCAGTAGGCGGACGGTGTCTGGAAACACCATATATTTT. Translated: CASRRTVSGNTIYF.

The rearrangement uses TRBV15 and TRBJ2-2, with TRBD1 matching 9 bases. CDR1 and CDR2 from the germline V gene are LNHNV and YYDKDF (reference sequence). The CDR3 runs 18 residues. With 5 bases clipped from V and 3 bases from J, the junction kept 13 bases outside the gene matches. CDR3 in amino acids: CATSGLKGGQGYTGELFF. CDR3 DNA: TGTGCCACCAGCGGCTTGAAGGGTGGACAGGGGTACACCGGGGAGCTGTTTTTT.

The rearrangement joins TRBV7-8 to TRBJ1-1; a weak D match, TRBD1 (5 bases). Germline lookup yields CDR1 SGHVS and CDR2 FQNEAQ. Trimming removed 1 base from V and 1 base from J, with 7 bases in between. The CDR3 has 14 amino acids. The CDR3, as DNA: TGTGCCAGCAGCTTAGTAACAGGGAACACTGAAGCTTTCTTT. As protein: CASSLVTGNTEAFF.

The rearrangement joins TRBV2 to TRBJ1-2; D perhaps matches TRBD1 (6 bases). Germline V gives CDR1 SNHLY, CDR2 FYNNEI. The CDR3 spans 14 residues. V lost 0 bases and J lost 7, with 12 bases in between. CDR3 DNA sequence: TGTGCCAGCAGTGAAGCCTGGACAGTAAGTGGCTACACCTTC. It specifies CASSEAWTVSGYTF.

This rearrangement joins TRBV7-8 to TRBJ2-7; no definite D call. Germline V gives CDR1 SGHVS, CDR2 FQNEAQ. This CDR3 region has 12 residues. V was cut by 1 base and J by 4 bases, with 5 bases left in between. Here the CDR3 DNA reads TGTGCCAGCAGCTTAGTGGGGTACGAGCAGTACTTC. As protein: CASSLVGYEQYF.

A few counts support this clonotype. The V gene is TRBV20-1, the J gene TRBJ2-4; 7 positions match TRBD1. CDR1 is DFQATT, CDR2 SNEGSKA, per germline (reference sequence). The CDR3 has 15 residues. V lost 3 bases and J lost 1; bases outside the gene matches: 6. CDR3 protein: CSARKGAGAKNIQYF. The CDR3 DNA reads TGCAGTGCTAGGAAGGGGGCGGGCGCCAAAAACATTCAGTACTTC.

Relative to its sample, this clonotype is medium-sized. The rearrangement uses TRBV20-1 and TRBJ2-7; 8 bases agree with TRBD2. Germline CDR1 and CDR2: DFQATT and SNEGSKA (reference sequence). This CDR3 comprises 13 residues. The trim removed 5 bases at V and 6 bases at J, leaving 9 bases unmatched. CDR3 nucleotide sequence: TGCAGTGCTGGAGGTTCCGGGACTAGCGAGCAGTACTTC. It encodes CSAGGSGTSEQYF.

The chain combines TRBV5-1 with TRBJ2-5, with D uncertain. The CDR3 spans 13 residues. Germline CDR1 reads SGHRS; CDR2 reads YFSETQ. V was trimmed by 5 bases and J by 1 base, leaving 9 bases between them. CDR3 in amino acids: CASRGLGQETQYF. The CDR3 nucleotides are TGCGCCAGCAGGGGCCTGGGCCAAGAGACCCAGTACTTC.

This clonotype has only a few counts. The chain combines TRBV20-1 with TRBJ2-3; TRBD2 agrees at 12 bases. J was trimmed by 2 bases and V by 5 bases; bases with no gene match: 5. From germline, CDR1 is DFQATT and CDR2 SNEGSKA (reference sequence). This CDR3 contains 15 residues. CDR3 nucleotides: TGCAGTGCTTTGACTAGCGGGGGACTCACAGATACGCAGTATTTT. Its protein is CSALTSGGLTDTQYF.

V and J are TRBV11-1 and TRBJ2-7, with a tentative D call TRBD1 (5 bases). The CDR3 loop spans 15 amino acids. Germline assignment: CDR1 SGHAT and CDR2 FQDESV (reference sequence). Trimming took off 2 bases at V and 1 base at J, with 12 bases between the two ends. CDR3 region: CASSLNRPPSYEQYF. The DNA of the CDR3 is TGTGCCAGCAGCTTAAACAGGCCTCCGTCCTACGAGCAGTACTTC.

This clonotype is deemed medium-sized. The chain combines TRBV2 with TRBJ1-6, with 8 bases aligning to TRBD1. The V and J ends lost 6 bases and 7 bases, in that order; junction bases with no gene match: 8. The CDR3 length is 15 residues. From germline, CDR1 is SNHLY and CDR2 FYNNEI. Here the CDR3 DNA reads TGTGCCAGCAGAGGGGTCACAGGGGGGAATTCACCCCTCCACTTT. Amino acid sequence: CASRGVTGGNSPLHF.

This clonotype has just one count. The rearrangement links TRBV29-1 to TRBJ1-5; 12 nucleotides align to TRBD1. Germline V gives CDR1 SQVTM, CDR2 ANQGSEA. The CDR3 length is 14 residues. Trimming at V came to 6 bases and at J to 7 bases, leaving 7 bases not matched to a gene. CDR3 loop: CSVLSGTGGQPQHF. The CDR3 nucleotides read TGCAGCGTCTTATCCGGGACAGGGGGCCAGCCCCAGCATTTT.

By proportion, this clonotype is large (0.1 to 1%). This chain uses TRBV20-1 with TRBJ1-1; D is unresolved. Germline assignment: CDR1 DFQATT and CDR2 SNEGSKA (reference sequence). V lost 2 bases to trimming and J lost 4 bases, with 8 bases between them. CDR3 size: 12 residues. CDR3 DNA: TGCAGTGCTAGAAAAGAGGGCACTGAAGCTTTCTTT. The encoded protein is CSARKEGTEAFF.

This clonotype was counted between two and nine times. V usage is TRBV7-2 and J usage is TRBJ1-5, with D maybe TRBD1 (5 bases). Per the germline V gene, CDR1 is SGHTA and CDR2 is FQGNSA. The CDR3 covers 15 residues. The V gene lost 2 bases and the J gene lost 3 bases, with 11 bases spanning the gap. CDR3 DNA: TGTGCCAGCAGCTTAACGGGGGACCCCAATCAGCCCCAGCATTTT. Its protein product is CASSLTGDPNQPQHF.

This clonotype appeared once. The chain links TRBV19 to TRBJ1-6; D gene ambiguous. V lost 4 bases to trimming and J lost 9 bases, with 16 bases between them. Germline CDR1 LNHDA, CDR2 SQIVND (reference sequence). This CDR3 spans 15 amino acids. CDR3 residues: CASSRQITRISPLHF. CDR3 nucleotides: TGTGCCAGTAGTAGGCAAATTACCCGCATTTCACCCCTCCACTTT.

With respect to this clonotype: A junction boundary mismatches the germline segment, possibly from a read error. The gene calls are TRBV2 and TRBJ2-3, with 13 bases that match TRBD2. This CDR3 has 16 amino acids. CDR1 SNHLY and CDR2 FYNNEI come from the germline V gene. CDR3 sequence reads: CAGSEVLAGGDDTQYF. CDR3 DNA sequence: TGTGCCGGCAGTGAAGTACTAGCGGGAGGGGATGATACGCAGTATTTT. The full variable domain, with the rest looked up from reference TRBV2 and TRBJ2-3, is EPEVTQTPSHQVTQMGQEVILRCVPISNHLYFYWYRQILGQKVEFLVSFYNNEISEKSEIFDDQFSVERPDGSNFTLKIRSTKLEDSAMYFCAGSEVLAGGDDTQYFGPGTRLTVL.

The chain joins TRBV12-3 or TRBV12-4 to TRBJ2-5; 10 nucleotides match TRBD2. V was pared by 4 bases and J by 3 bases, with 8 bases of the junction left unmatched. This CDR3 is built from 16 residues. The CDR3 protein is CASSYLSGGAEETQYF. The CDR3 DNA is TGTGCCAGCAGTTACCTCAGCGGGGGGGCCGAAGAGACCCAGTACTTC.

V is TRBV20-1 and J is TRBJ1-1; perhaps TRBD1 as D (6 bases). Trimming left V 4 bases short and J 1 base short, with 16 bases between. This CDR3 region has 15 residues. The germline V gene encodes CDR1 DFQATT and CDR2 SNEGSKA (reference sequence). CDR3 DNA sequence: TGCAGTGCTACAATTGACAGGACCTGGAACACTGAAGCTTTCTTT. Translating gives CSATIDRTWNTEAFF.

The chain joins TRBV19 to TRBJ1-5; D unresolved. Germline V gives CDR1 LNHDA, CDR2 SQIVND (reference sequence). The ends were cut back, 6 bases at V and 2 bases at J, with 8 bases in the middle. The length of the CDR3 is 13 residues. The CDR3 sequence: CASSIQRNQPQHF. CDR3 sequence (DNA): TGTGCCAGTAGCATACAGCGCAATCAGCCCCAGCATTTT.

The rearrangement uses TRBV5-6 and TRBJ2-7, with 8 bases lining up with TRBD1. This CDR3 has 14 residues. Germline V gene lookup returns CDR1 SGHDT and CDR2 YYEEEE. V trimming: 3 bases; J trimming: 3 bases; junction bases outside the gene matches: 5. The CDR3 region is CASSWGTGLYEQYF. Here the CDR3 DNA reads TGTGCCAGCAGCTGGGGGACAGGTCTCTACGAGCAGTACTTC.

This clonotype was found a few times. The chain recombines TRBV20-1 with TRBJ2-2; a possible D gene is TRBD2 (6 bases). Trimming stripped 3 bases from V and 12 bases from J, with 11 bases between. CDR3 size: 11 residues. Germline CDR1 is DFQATT and CDR2 is SNEGSKA (reference sequence). CDR3 coding DNA: TGCAGTGCTAGGGAGGGACCCAAGCTGTTTTTT. It yields the protein CSAREGPKLFF.

The rearrangement joins TRBV6-2 or TRBV6-3 to TRBJ2-7; 8 bases agree with TRBD2. Unmatched junction bases numbered 9, after V lost 4 bases and J lost 1 base. This CDR3 has 16 amino acids. Germline V gene data show CDR1 as MNHEY and CDR2 as SVGEGT. The CDR3 DNA sequence: TGTGCCAGCAGTTCGTGGCAGGGACTAGGATCCTACGAGCAGTACTTC. This encodes CASSSWQGLGSYEQYF.

V and J are TRBV20-1 and TRBJ1-3; tentative D call: TRBD1 (6 bases). Germline V lookup: CDR1 DFQATT, CDR2 SNEGSKA (reference sequence). Trimming cost V 3 bases and J 4 bases, with 16 bases left between them. The CDR3 extends over 15 amino acids. CDR3 loop: CSASVGARGGNTIYF. CDR3 nucleotides: TGCAGTGCTAGTGTGGGGGCGAGAGGAGGAAACACCATATATTTT.

CDR3 DNA: TGCGCCAGCAGCTTGGTGGCGCCCGGGTATGGCAACACTGAAGCTTTCTTT. It translates to CASSLVAPGYGNTEAFF. This chain uses TRBV5-1 with TRBJ1-1; D not certain. CDR1 and CDR2 (germline): SGHRS, YFSETQ. Trimming took 0 bases from V and 2 from J, leaving 17 bases between them. The CDR3 is 17 residues long.

The V call is TRBV29-1, the J call TRBJ2-2; D not certain. Germline V CDR1 and CDR2: SQVTM, ANQGSEA. Trimming removed 3 bases from V and 7 bases from J, with 9 bases in between. This CDR3 is built from 12 residues. CDR3 sequence: CSVDGVRGELFF. The CDR3 bases are TGCAGCGTTGATGGAGTGCGCGGGGAGCTGTTTTTT.

The table lists this clonotype with a count of one. A read error may account for a junction end that differs from germline. This chain joins TRBV7-8 and TRBJ1-5; weak D call: TRBD1 (5 bases). CDR1 is SGHVS and CDR2 is FQNEAQ in the germline V gene. This CDR3 has 16 amino acids. The CDR3 bases are TGTACCAGCAGCTCCTCTTGGGACGGACTCAATCAGCCCCAGCATTTT. This encodes CTSSSSWDGLNQPQHF.

V and J are TRBV28 and TRBJ1-2, with 7 bases identical to TRBD1. The V segment lost 6 bases and the J segment 2 bases; nucleotides outside the gene matches: 3. From germline, CDR1 is MDHEN and CDR2 SYDVKM. CDR3 length: 13 residues. CDR3 in amino acids: CASRLTGNYGYTF. The CDR3 region has the DNA TGTGCCAGCAGGTTGACAGGGAACTATGGCTACACCTTC.

The V call is TRBV12-3 or TRBV12-4, the J call TRBJ1-1; D might be TRBD1 (5 bases). This CDR3 has 13 amino acids. V lost 6 bases to trimming and J lost 6 bases, with 14 bases between them. The CDR3 nucleotides are TGTGCCAGCAGCCTAAGGGGTCCAGCTGAAGCTTTCTTT. Residues: CASSLRGPAEAFF.

This clonotype was observed a handful of times. This chain joins TRBV29-1 and TRBJ1-2, with 8 bases fitting TRBD1. CDR3 length: 13 amino acids. Germline V gene data show CDR1 as SQVTM and CDR2 as ANQGSEA. The ends lost 7 bases at V and 0 bases at J; junction bases unmatched: 4. The CDR3 sequence: CSATQGANYGYTF. The CDR3 region has the DNA TGCAGCGCCACACAGGGGGCTAACTATGGCTACACCTTC.

The V gene is TRBV7-2, the J gene TRBJ1-5, with D perhaps matching TRBD1 (6 bases). This CDR3 spans 15 amino acids. The germline V and J ends were trimmed by 2 bases and 6 bases, with 14 bases remaining between them. Per germline, CDR1 SGHTA and CDR2 FQGNSA. The CDR3 sequence: CASSLWGQGTQPQHF. For the CDR3, the DNA is TGTGCCAGCAGCTTATGGGGGCAGGGGACTCAGCCCCAGCATTTT.

The gene calls are TRBV7-2 and TRBJ2-3; D is uncertain. The CDR3 covers 15 residues. Germline CDR1 SGHTA, CDR2 FQGNSA. The ends were cut back, 4 bases at V and 3 bases at J, with 14 bases in the middle. CDR3 DNA sequence: TGTGCCAGCAGCTCCCTAGGACCGAGGACAGATACGCAGTATTTT. As protein: CASSSLGPRTDTQYF.